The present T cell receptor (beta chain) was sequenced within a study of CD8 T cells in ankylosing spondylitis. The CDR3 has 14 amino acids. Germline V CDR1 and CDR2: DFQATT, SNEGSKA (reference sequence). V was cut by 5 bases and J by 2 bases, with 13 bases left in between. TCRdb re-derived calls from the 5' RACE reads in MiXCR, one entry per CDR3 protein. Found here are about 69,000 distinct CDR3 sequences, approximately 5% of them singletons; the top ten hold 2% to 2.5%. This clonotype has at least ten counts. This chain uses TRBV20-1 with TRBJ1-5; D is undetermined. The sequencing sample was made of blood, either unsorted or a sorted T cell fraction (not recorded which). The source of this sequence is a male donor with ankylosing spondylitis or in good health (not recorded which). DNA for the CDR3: TGCAGTGCTGCCGTCCGTTCGGGCAATCAGCCCCAGCATTTT. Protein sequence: CSAAVRSGNQPQHF.